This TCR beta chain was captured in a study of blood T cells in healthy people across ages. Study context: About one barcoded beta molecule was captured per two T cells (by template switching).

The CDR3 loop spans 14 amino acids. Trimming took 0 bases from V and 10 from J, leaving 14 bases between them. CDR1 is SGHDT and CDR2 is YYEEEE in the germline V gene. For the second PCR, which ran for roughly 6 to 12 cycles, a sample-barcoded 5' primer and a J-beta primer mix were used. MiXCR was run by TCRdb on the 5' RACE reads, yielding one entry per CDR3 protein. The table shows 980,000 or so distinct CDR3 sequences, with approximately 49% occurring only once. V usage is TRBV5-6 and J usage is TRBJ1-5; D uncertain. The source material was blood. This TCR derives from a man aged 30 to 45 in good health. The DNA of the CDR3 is TGTGCCAGCAGCTTGGCACAGTCGGTAGGACCCCAGCATTTT. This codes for CASSLAQSVGPQHF.